A single T cell receptor (beta chain) is shown here with its context. The target antigen is unknown. CDR1 and CDR2 (germline): MNHEY, SVGEGT. Trimming left V 11 bases short and J 0 bases short, with 10 bases between. The CDR3 runs to 13 residues. These data belong to a study of blood T cells in healthy people across ages. The wider study: The capture of about one barcoded beta molecule per two T cells was achieved by template switching.

Broader study findings: The recorded TCR beta diversity per million T cells decreased in a roughly linear manner with age.

Sample-barcoded 5' priming and a J-beta primer mix drove a second PCR of about 7 to 12 cycles. All samples yielded 3 million or more CDR3-containing paired-end reads. TCRdb reprocessed the 5' RACE reads via MiXCR and lists one record per CDR3 protein. The sample lists around 1,600,000 distinct CDR3 sequences; 35% to 45% were seen once. Each individual donor underwent a draw of around 9.8 milliliters of peripheral blood. Material for sequencing was blood. This receptor was obtained from a woman under 30 in good health. V gene TRBV6-2 or TRBV6-3 combines with J gene TRBJ2-2, with D uncertain. Here the CDR3 DNA reads TGTGCCGGCCGATCCACGAACACCGGGGAGCTGTTTTTT. It translates to CAGRSTNTGELFF.